The 20 T cell receptor beta chains in this list originate from one sample, sequenced in a study of cytomegalovirus exposure and HLA in healthy donors. Amplification used 60 Vbeta primers and 13 Jbeta primers. The table came from immunoSEQ multiplex PCR; TCRdb's copy has only in-frame clones and leaves some out. Counted here are approximately 130,000 clones, roughly 85% occurring once; the ten biggest clones make up 6% to 8%. The specimen sequenced was PBMCs. These receptor sequences come from a woman in her thirties in good health and CMV-seropositive.

In its sample, this clone was seen a few times. The chain combines TRBV6-6 with TRBJ2-7; weak D call: TRBD2 (5 bases). CDR3 size: 12 residues. Germline V gives CDR1 MNHNY, CDR2 SVGAGI (reference sequence). Between the trimmed V and J ends, which lost 2 bases and 6 bases, there was a span of 8 bases. CDR3: CASSYGEREQYF. As DNA, the CDR3 is TGTGCCAGCAGTTACGGGGAGCGCGAGCAGTACTTC.

The rearrangement joins TRBV19 to TRBJ2-6, with D perhaps matching TRBD1 (6 bases). The CDR3 loop spans 17 amino acids. The germline V and J ends were trimmed by 5 bases and 0 bases, with 14 bases remaining between them. CDR1 and CDR2 from the germline V gene are LNHDA and SQIVND (reference sequence). The CDR3 nucleotides are TGTGCCAGTAGTGCTGGACAGCCCCGCTCTGGGGCCAACGTCCTGACTTTC. It encodes CASSAGQPRSGANVLTF.

As DNA, the CDR3 is TGTGCCAGCAGCTTGTGGGGGACAGTCCATATTTTTGAAGCTTTCTTT. This gives the protein CASSLWGTVHIFEAFF. The chain recombines TRBV5-6 with TRBJ1-1, with TRBD1 identical over 7 bases. There are 16 residues in the CDR3. J was trimmed by 7 bases and V by 1 base; bases with no gene match: 13. The V gene's germline CDR1 is SGHDT and CDR2 YYEEEE.

This chain links TRBV5-1 with TRBJ1-1, with D perhaps TRBD1 (5 bases). V shed 6 bases and J shed 4 bases, with 10 bases lying between them. The germline V gene encodes CDR1 SGHRS and CDR2 YFSETQ. This CDR3 has 12 residues. CDR3 protein: CASTLGGTEAFF. In nucleotides, the CDR3 is TGCGCCAGCACCCTGGGGGGCACTGAAGCTTTCTTT.

The chain links TRBV5-1 to TRBJ2-4; the match to TRBD1 covers 10 bases. This CDR3 spans 19 amino acids. Germline CDR1 SGHRS, CDR2 YFSETQ. V gave up 0 bases and J gave up 3 bases; unmatched junction bases: 12. The CDR3 DNA is TGCGCCAGCAGCTTGGGGGCCGGGACAGGGGTTCGTGTCAAAAACATTCAGTACTTC. This gives the protein CASSLGAGTGVRVKNIQYF.

This chain uses TRBV9 with TRBJ2-1; the match to TRBD2 covers 8 bases. Germline V CDR1 and CDR2: SGDLS, YYNGEE. The CDR3 extends over 15 amino acids. The V segment lost 3 bases and the J segment 7 bases; nucleotides outside the gene matches: 9. Here the CDR3 reads CASSAGGVSRNEQFF. CDR3 DNA sequence: TGTGCCAGCAGCGCCGGGGGGGTCAGCAGGAATGAGCAGTTCTTC.

This clone was observed once. The chain joins TRBV7-2 to TRBJ2-5, with D possibly TRBD1 on 5 matching bases. The CDR3 loop spans 11 amino acids. V gave up 4 bases and J gave up 5 bases, with 5 bases separating them. CDR1 is SGHTA, CDR2 FQGNSA, per germline. The CDR3: CASSWGETQYF. DNA for the CDR3: TGTGCCAGCAGCTGGGGCGAGACCCAGTACTTC.

This clone has a single count. The chain recombines TRBV19 with TRBJ1-2, with 8 bases lining up with TRBD1. Looked up from germline, CDR1 is LNHDA and CDR2 is SQIVND (reference sequence). CDR3 length equals 15 residues. Trimming removed 2 bases from V and 7 bases from J; junction bases left unmatched: 9. This CDR3 reads CASSIPGGLICGYTF. CDR3 DNA sequence: TGTGCCAGTAGTATACCAGGGGGCCTAATCTGTGGCTACACCTTC.

The gene calls are TRBV9 and TRBJ1-5, with TRBD1 identical over 8 bases. This CDR3 is built from 19 residues. Per the germline V gene, CDR1 is SGDLS and CDR2 is YYNGEE. V was pared by 0 bases and J by 5 bases, with 16 bases of the junction left unmatched. The CDR3 here is CASSVDPPYGQGEHQPQHF. CDR3 in DNA: TGTGCCAGCAGCGTAGATCCCCCTTACGGACAGGGTGAACATCAGCCCCAGCATTTT. The full variable domain, in which reference TRBV9 and TRBJ1-5 provide the parts outside the CDR3, is DSGVTQTPKHLITATGQRVTLRCSPRSGDLSVYWYQQSLDQGLQFLIQYYNGEERAKGNILERFSAQQFPDLHSELNLSSLELGDSALYFCASSVDPPYGQGEHQPQHFGDGTRLSIL.

Details on this clone: Other nucleotide sequences in the sample specify the same CDR3. The chain links TRBV6-1 to TRBJ2-3; D possibly corresponds to TRBD1 (6 bases). Germline assignment: CDR1 MNHNS and CDR2 SASEGT. The CDR3 runs to 13 residues. Trimming removed 5 bases from V and 3 bases from J, with 9 bases in between. CDR3 amino acids: CASSRTATDTQYF. In DNA form, the CDR3 reads TGTGCCAGCAGTCGGACAGCAACAGATACGCAGTATTTT.

The V call is TRBV5-1, the J call TRBJ1-1; no reliable D call. Germline assignment: CDR1 SGHRS and CDR2 YFSETQ. The CDR3 is 14 amino acids. V dropped 6 bases and J dropped 2 bases, with 14 bases sitting between them. CDR3 loop: CASKEQSSNTEAFF. The CDR3 bases are TGCGCCAGCAAGGAACAGAGTTCCAACACTGAAGCTTTCTTT.

This clone was found a few times. The gene calls are TRBV7-5 and TRBJ2-1; no check of the table's D call, TRBD2, against the DNA was made. TRBV7-5 is shown as a pseudogene. The CDR3 contains 16 residues. The CDR3 region has the DNA TGTGCCAGAAGCTTAGGAGTACGGGGGGGCCAGTATGAGCAGTTCTTC. This translates into CARSLGVRGGQYEQFF.

Only one count was recorded for this clone. Relative to the germline gene, one junction end is altered; a read error may explain this. The V call is TRBV7-9, the J call TRBJ2-3; 9 bases match TRBD2. Per the germline V gene, CDR1 is SEHNR and CDR2 is FQNEAQ (reference sequence). CDR3 length: 14 residues. CDR3 loop: CASTLAGGTDTQYF. CDR3 DNA sequence: TGTGCCAGCACCTTAGCGGGAGGCACAGATACGCAGTATTTT. The full variable domain, with the rest looked up from reference TRBV7-9 and TRBJ2-3, is DTGVSQNPRHKITKRGQNVTFRCDPISEHNRLYWYRQTLGQGPEFLTYFQNEAQLEKSRLLSDRFSAERPKGSFSTLEIQRTEQGDSAMYLCASTLAGGTDTQYFGPGTRLTVL.

This clone was observed a few times. The gene calls are TRBV7-3 and TRBJ2-3; D is unresolved. Trimming left V 2 bases short and J 2 bases short, with 5 bases between. Germline CDR1 and CDR2: SGHTA and FQGTGA. CDR3 length: 13 amino acids. In nucleotides, the CDR3 is TGTGCCAGCAGCTTACTTTCCACAGATACGCAGTATTTT. Protein sequence: CASSLLSTDTQYF.

The table lists this clone with a count of one. The rearrangement joins TRBV4-2 to TRBJ2-2; D may be TRBD1 (6 bases). Trimming removed 0 bases at V and 0 bases at J, with 8 bases between. The CDR3 runs 16 residues. CDR1 LGHNA and CDR2 YNFKEQ come from the germline V gene. In DNA, the CDR3 is TGTGCCAGCAGCCAAGAAGGGGGTACGAACACCGGGGAGCTGTTTTTT. Protein sequence: CASSQEGGTNTGELFF.

The chain joins TRBV28 to TRBJ2-6; D remains ambiguous. The germline gives CDR1 MDHEN, CDR2 SYDVKM. V lost 8 bases to trimming and J lost 1 base, with 6 bases between them. The CDR3 spans 13 residues. The CDR3 is CASLGSGANVLTF. CDR3 DNA: TGTGCCAGCCTCGGGTCTGGGGCCAACGTCCTGACTTTC.

CDR3 sequence: CSANLGGLAFF. Written as DNA, the CDR3 is TGCAGTGCTAACCTAGGGGGCTTAGCTTTCTTT. V gene TRBV20-1 combines with J gene TRBJ1-1; 7 nucleotides match TRBD1. J was trimmed by 10 bases and V by 4 bases; bases with no gene match: 6. The CDR3 spans 11 residues. Germline V gene sequence: CDR1 DFQATT, CDR2 SNEGSKA (reference sequence).

The gene calls are TRBV2 and TRBJ1-1, with TRBD1 as a possible D gene (6 bases). The CDR3 runs 13 residues. V was clipped by 5 bases and J by 11 bases, with 18 bases between them. Looked up from germline, CDR1 is SNHLY and CDR2 is FYNNEI. CDR3 sequence reads: CASSFRDKIGAFF. In DNA form, the CDR3 reads TGTGCCAGCAGTTTCCGGGACAAAATCGGGGCTTTCTTT.

On this clone itself: This same CDR3 is encoded by further DNA sequences in the sample. This chain connects TRBV5-1 to TRBJ2-1, with TRBD2 matching over 7 bases. CDR3 length: 15 residues. V gave up 0 bases and J gave up 3 bases; unmatched junction bases: 3. The germline V gene encodes CDR1 SGHRS and CDR2 YFSETQ. The CDR3: CASSLGGGGYNEQFF. As DNA, the CDR3 is TGCGCCAGCAGCTTGGGGGGCGGGGGCTACAATGAGCAGTTCTTC.

The chain has TRBV9 and TRBJ2-3; D is ambiguous. The germline CDR1 and CDR2 sequences are SGDLS and YYNGEE. The CDR3 consists of 15 residues. Deletions cut 0 bases from V and 6 bases from J, with 14 bases between. The CDR3 protein is CASSVDGSRTDTQYF. CDR3 DNA sequence: TGTGCCAGCAGCGTAGATGGTAGCCGAACGGATACGCAGTATTTT.